This TCR beta chain was documented in a study of T cell changes during pregnancy in multiple sclerosis. Germline CDR1 reads MRHNA; CDR2 reads SNTAGT. The CDR3 consists of 14 residues. V lost 5 bases, J lost 4 bases, and 6 bases stayed unmatched. Generated by immunoSEQ multiplex PCR, the TCRdb table keeps only in-frame clones and is missing some. The sample carries roughly 40,000 clones, about nine tenths recorded once. The specimen was CD4+ T cells from peripheral blood mononuclear cells, collected in the second trimester of pregnancy. The chain joins TRBV6-4 to TRBJ2-3, with 7 bases identical to TRBD1. The TCR comes from a female donor in good health, enrolled as a control in a pregnancy study. The DNA for the CDR3 is TGTGCCAGCAGTCCCGACAGGGCATCAGATACGCAGTATTTT. Its protein product is CASSPDRASDTQYF.